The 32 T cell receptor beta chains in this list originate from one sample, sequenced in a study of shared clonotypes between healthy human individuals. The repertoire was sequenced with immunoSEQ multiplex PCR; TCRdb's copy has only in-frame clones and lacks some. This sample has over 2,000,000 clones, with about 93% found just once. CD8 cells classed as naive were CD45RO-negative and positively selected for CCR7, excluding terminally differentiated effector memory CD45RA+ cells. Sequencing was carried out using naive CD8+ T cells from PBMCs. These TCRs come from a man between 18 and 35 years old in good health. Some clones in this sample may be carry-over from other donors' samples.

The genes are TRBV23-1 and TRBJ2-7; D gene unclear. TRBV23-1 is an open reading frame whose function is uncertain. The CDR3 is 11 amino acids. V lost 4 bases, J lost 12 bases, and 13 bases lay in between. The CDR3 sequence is CASSLTALRYF. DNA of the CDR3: TGCGCCAGCAGTCTGACGGCCCTCAGGTACTTC.

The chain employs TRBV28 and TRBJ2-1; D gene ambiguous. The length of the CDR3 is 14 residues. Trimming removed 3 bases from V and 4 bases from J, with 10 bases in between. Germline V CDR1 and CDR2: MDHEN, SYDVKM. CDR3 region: CASSFVSPYNEQFF. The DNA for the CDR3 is TGTGCCAGCAGTTTCGTGTCCCCGTACAATGAGCAGTTCTTC.

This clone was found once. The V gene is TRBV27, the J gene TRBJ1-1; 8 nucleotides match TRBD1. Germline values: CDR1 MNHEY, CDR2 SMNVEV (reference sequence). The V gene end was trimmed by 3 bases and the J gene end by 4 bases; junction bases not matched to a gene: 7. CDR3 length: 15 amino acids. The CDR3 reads CASSFVDRAATEAFF. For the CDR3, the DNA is TGTGCCAGCAGTTTTGTGGACAGGGCGGCCACTGAAGCTTTCTTT.

This chain's CDR3 is CASSQGTATYGYTF. The CDR3 DNA sequence: TGCGCCAGCAGCCAAGGCACAGCGACCTATGGCTACACCTTC. The J gene is TRBJ1-2, the V gene TRBV4-1; no reliable D call. V shed 1 base and J shed 4 bases, with 10 bases lying between them. CDR1 MGHRA and CDR2 YSYEKL come from the germline V gene. The CDR3 sequence is 14 residues long.

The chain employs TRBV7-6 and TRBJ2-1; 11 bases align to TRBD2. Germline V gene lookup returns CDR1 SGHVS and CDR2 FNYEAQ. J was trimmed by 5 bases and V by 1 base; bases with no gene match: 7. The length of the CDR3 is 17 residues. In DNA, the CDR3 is TGTGCCAGCAGCTTAGGGTTAGCGGGACTAGCGGACAATGAGCAGTTCTTC. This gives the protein CASSLGLAGLADNEQFF.

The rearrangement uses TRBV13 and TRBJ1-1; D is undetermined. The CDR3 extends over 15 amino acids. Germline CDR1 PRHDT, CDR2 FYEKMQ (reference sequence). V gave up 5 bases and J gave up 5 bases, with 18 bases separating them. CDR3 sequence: CASSPTGVWETEAFF. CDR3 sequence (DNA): TGTGCCAGCAGCCCTACCGGGGTTTGGGAGACTGAAGCTTTCTTT.

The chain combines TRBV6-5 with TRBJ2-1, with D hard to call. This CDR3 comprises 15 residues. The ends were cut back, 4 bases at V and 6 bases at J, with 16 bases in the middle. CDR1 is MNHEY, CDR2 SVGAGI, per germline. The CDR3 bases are TGTGCCAGCAGTTTGGACCTAGGTATCTCCAATGAGCAGTTCTTC. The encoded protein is CASSLDLGISNEQFF.

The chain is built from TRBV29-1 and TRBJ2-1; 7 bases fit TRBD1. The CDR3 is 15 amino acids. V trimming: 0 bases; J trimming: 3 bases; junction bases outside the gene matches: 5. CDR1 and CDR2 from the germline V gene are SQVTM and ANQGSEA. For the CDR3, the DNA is TGCAGCGTTGAAGATCCGGGACAGCTCTACAATGAGCAGTTCTTC. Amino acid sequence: CSVEDPGQLYNEQFF.

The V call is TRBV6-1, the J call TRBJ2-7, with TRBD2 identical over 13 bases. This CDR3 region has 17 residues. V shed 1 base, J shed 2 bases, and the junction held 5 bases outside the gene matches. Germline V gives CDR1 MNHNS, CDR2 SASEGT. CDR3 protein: CASSEDEGLAGTYEQYF. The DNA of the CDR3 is TGTGCCAGCAGTGAAGATGAGGGACTAGCGGGGACCTACGAGCAGTACTTC.

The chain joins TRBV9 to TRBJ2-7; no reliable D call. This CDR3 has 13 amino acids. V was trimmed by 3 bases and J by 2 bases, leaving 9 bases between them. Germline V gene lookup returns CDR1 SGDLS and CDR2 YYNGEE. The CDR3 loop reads CASSGSVPYEQYF. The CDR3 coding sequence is TGTGCCAGCAGCGGCTCAGTGCCCTACGAGCAGTACTTC.

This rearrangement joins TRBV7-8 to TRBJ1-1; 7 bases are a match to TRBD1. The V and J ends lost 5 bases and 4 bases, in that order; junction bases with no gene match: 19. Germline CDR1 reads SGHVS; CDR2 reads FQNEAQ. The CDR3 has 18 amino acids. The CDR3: CASSLKPGQVAGITEAFF. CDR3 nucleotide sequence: TGTGCCAGCAGCCTAAAGCCCGGACAGGTGGCGGGGATCACTGAAGCTTTCTTT.

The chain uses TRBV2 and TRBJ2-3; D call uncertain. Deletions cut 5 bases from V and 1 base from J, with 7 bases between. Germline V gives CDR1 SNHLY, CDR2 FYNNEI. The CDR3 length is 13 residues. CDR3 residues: CASSIPGTDTQYF. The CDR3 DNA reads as TGTGCCAGCAGTATTCCAGGCACAGATACGCAGTATTTT.

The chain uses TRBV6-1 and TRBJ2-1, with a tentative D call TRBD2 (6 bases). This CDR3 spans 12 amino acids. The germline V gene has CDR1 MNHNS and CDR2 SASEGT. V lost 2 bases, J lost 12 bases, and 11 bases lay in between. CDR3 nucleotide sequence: TGTGCCAGCAGTGAATGGAGGGGACCGCAGTTCTTC. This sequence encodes CASSEWRGPQFF.

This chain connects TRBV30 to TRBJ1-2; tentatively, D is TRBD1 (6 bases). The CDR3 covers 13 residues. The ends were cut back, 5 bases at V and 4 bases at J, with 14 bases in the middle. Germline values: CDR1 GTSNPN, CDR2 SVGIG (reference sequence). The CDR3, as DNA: TGTGCCTGGGAGGGGGGCAGCTTCTATGGCTACACCTTC. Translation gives CAWEGGSFYGYTF.

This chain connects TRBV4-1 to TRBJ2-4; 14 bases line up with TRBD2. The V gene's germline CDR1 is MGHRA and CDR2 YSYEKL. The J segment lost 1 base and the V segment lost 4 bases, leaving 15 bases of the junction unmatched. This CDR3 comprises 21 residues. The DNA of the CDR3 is TGCGCCAGCAGCCCTACAGTCCCGGGACTAGCGGGAGAACCTGCCAAAAACATTCAGTACTTC. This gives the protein CASSPTVPGLAGEPAKNIQYF.

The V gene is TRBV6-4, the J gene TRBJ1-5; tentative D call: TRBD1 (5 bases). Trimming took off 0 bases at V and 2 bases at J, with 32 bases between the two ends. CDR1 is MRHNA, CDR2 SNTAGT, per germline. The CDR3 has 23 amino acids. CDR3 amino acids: CASSDSTARRSGARRGGNQPQHF. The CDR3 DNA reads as TGTGCCAGCAGTGACTCCACAGCCCGCCGATCCGGGGCCCGGCGGGGTGGCAATCAGCCCCAGCATTTT.

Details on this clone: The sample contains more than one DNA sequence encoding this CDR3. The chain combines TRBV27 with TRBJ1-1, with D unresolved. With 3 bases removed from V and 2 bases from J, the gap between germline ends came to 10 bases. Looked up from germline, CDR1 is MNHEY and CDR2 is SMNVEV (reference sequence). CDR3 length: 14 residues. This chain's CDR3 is CASSLRAANTEAFF. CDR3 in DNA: TGTGCCAGCAGTTTGAGGGCGGCTAACACTGAAGCTTTCTTT.

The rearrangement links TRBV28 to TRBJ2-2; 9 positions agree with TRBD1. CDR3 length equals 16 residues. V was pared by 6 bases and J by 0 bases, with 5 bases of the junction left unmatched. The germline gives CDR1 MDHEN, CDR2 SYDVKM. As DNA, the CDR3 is TGTGCCAGCAGCCCTCGGACAGGGGCGAACACCGGGGAGCTGTTTTTT. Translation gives CASSPRTGANTGELFF.

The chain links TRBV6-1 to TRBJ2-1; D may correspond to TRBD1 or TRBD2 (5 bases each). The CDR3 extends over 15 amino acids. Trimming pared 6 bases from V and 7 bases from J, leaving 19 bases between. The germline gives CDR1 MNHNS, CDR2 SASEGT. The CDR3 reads CASRKGEGPLNEQFF. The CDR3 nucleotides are TGTGCCAGCAGAAAGGGAGAGGGACCCCTTAATGAGCAGTTCTTC.

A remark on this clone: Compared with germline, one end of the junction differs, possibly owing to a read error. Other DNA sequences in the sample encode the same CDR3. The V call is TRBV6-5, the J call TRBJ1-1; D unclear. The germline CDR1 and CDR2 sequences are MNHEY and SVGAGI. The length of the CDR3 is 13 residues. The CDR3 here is CASSYSGHTEAFF. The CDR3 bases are TGTGCCAGCAGCTACTCTGGGCACACTGAAGCTTTCTTT.

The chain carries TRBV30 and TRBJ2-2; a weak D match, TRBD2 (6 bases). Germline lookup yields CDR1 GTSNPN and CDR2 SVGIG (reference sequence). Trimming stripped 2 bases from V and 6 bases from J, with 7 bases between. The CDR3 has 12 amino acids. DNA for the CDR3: TGTGCCTGGAGTCGGGGGTCCGGGGAGCTGTTTTTT. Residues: CAWSRGSGELFF.

CDR3 protein: CASSLRTGGGGYTF. The CDR3 bases are TGTGCCAGCAGTCTTCGGACAGGAGGTGGAGGCTACACCTTC. The V call is TRBV27, the J call TRBJ1-2, with 7 bases identical to TRBD1. After removal of 5 bases from V and 8 bases from J, the junction contained 11 bases not matched to a gene. Germline-derived CDR1 and CDR2 are MNHEY and SMNVEV (reference sequence). The CDR3 covers 14 residues.

The CDR3 region is CASSLARPSGSYEQYF. DNA of the CDR3: TGCGCCAGCAGCTTGGCCCGGCCTAGCGGGAGCTACGAGCAGTACTTC. J is TRBJ2-7 and V is TRBV5-1; TRBD2 matches at 10 bases. V dropped 0 bases and J dropped 3; count of bases not matched to a gene: 6. Looked up from germline, CDR1 is SGHRS and CDR2 is YFSETQ. The CDR3 is 16 residues long.

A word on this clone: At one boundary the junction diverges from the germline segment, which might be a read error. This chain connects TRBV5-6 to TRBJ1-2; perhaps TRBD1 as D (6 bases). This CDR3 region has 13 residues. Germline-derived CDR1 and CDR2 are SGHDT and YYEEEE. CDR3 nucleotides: TGTGCCAGCAGCTATCAGGGGACCTATGGCTACACCTTT. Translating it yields CASSYQGTYGYTF.

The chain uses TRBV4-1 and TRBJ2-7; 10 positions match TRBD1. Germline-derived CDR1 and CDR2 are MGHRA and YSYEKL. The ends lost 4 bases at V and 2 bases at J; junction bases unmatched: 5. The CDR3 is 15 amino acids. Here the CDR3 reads CASSRTGTGAYEQYF. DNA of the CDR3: TGCGCCAGCAGCCGAACCGGGACAGGGGCCTACGAGCAGTACTTC.

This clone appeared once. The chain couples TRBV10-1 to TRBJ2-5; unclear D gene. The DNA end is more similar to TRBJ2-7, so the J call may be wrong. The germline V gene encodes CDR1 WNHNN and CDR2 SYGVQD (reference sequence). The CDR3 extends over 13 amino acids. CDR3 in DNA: TGCGCCAGCAGTGAGTCTGGGTCCTACGAGCAGTACTTC. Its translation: CASSESGSYEQYF.

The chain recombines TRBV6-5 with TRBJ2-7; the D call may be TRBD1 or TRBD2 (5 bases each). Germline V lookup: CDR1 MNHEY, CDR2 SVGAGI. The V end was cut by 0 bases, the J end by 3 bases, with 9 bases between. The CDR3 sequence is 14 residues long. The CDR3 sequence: CASSYSPGRYEQYF. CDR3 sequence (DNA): TGTGCCAGCAGTTACTCTCCGGGACGCTACGAGCAGTACTTC.

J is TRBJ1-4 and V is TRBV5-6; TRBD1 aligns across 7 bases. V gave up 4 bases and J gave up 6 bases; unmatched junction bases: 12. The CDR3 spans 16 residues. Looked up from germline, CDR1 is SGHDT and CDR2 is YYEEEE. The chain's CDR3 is CASSPGTDNWDEKLFF. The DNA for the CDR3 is TGTGCCAGCAGCCCAGGGACAGACAACTGGGATGAAAAACTGTTTTTT.

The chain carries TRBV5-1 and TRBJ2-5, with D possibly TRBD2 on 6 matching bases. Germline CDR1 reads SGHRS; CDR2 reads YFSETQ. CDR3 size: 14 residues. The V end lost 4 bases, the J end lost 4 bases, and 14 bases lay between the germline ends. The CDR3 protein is CASSAREPTETQYF. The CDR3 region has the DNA TGCGCCAGCAGCGCTCGGGAGCCCACAGAGACCCAGTACTTC.

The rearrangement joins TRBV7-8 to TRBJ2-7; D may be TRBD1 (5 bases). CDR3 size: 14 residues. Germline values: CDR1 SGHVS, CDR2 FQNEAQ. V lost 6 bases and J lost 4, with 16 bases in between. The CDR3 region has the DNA TGTGCCAGCAGACACCTGGGGCAGGCTTACGAGCAGTACTTC. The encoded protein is CASRHLGQAYEQYF.

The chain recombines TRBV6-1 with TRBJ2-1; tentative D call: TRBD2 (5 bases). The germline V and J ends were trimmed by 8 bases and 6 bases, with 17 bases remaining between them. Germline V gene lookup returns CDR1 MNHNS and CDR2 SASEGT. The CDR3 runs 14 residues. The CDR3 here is CASQWPLAGNEQFF. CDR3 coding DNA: TGTGCCAGCCAGTGGCCCTTGGCGGGCAATGAGCAGTTCTTC.

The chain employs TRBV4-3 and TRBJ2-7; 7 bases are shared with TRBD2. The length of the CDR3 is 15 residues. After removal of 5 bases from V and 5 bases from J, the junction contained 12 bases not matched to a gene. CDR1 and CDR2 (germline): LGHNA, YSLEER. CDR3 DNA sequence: TGCGCCAGCAGCGAAACGGTGGGAGGGGCCCACGAGCAGTACTTC. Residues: CASSETVGGAHEQYF.